This TCR beta chain is from a study of control samples from healthy donors and cancer patients. Profiling relied on immunoSEQ multiplex PCR, and the TCRdb table lists in-frame clones only, not all of them. Among 120,000 to 150,000 clones listed, 75% to 95% were seen once. Germline V gives CDR1 SEHNR, CDR2 FQNEAQ (reference sequence). This CDR3 spans 14 amino acids. V shed 3 bases and J shed 1 base, with 9 bases lying between them. Input material: blood. The chain is built from TRBV7-9 and TRBJ1-1; D not resolved. The source of this sequence is a man between 18 and 29 years old in good health. CDR3 DNA: TGTGCCAGCAGCTTGTTACAGTCGAACACTGAAGCTTTCTTT. Amino acids: CASSLLQSNTEAFF.